A selection of T cell receptor beta chains follows, all from one sample in a study of beta chain features in type 1 diabetes. Measured with immunoSEQ multiplex PCR; TCRdb has only the in-frame clones, and not every one. Of hundreds of thousands of clones listed, more than 13% were seen once; the top ten hold roughly 0.04%. The sample comprised naive CD4+ T cells from blood. The receptors stem from a man between 18 and 29 years old with type 1 diabetes. CDR3s include the opening cysteine and the closing phenylalanine or tryptophan. D genes are given only for firm matches. Clone sizes are given selectively: once, few, many, or a class where the clone is expanded.

CDR3 length | D gene | clone size | J gene | V gene | CDR3 protein | CDR3 DNA
13 | - | few | TRBJ1-5 | TRBV30 | CAWRTGPNQPQHF | TGTGCCTGGAGAACAGGGCCAAATCAGCCCCAGCATTTT
13 | - | - | TRBJ1-5 | TRBV14 | CASSQAPGEPQHF | TGTGCCAGCAGCCAAGCCCCTGGTGAGCCCCAGCATTTT
11 | - | - | TRBJ2-7 | TRBV20-1 | CSARGEYEQYF | TGCAGTGCTAGAGGGGAATACGAGCAGTACTTC
16 | TRBD2 | few | TRBJ2-1 | TRBV4-1 | CASSQDLAAIYNEQFF | TGCGCCAGCAGCCAAGATCTAGCGGCCATCTACAATGAGCAGTTCTTC
14 | TRBD2 | - | TRBJ2-2 | TRBV2 | CASSGPSGAGELFF | TGTGCCAGCAGTGGGCCTAGCGGTGCCGGGGAGCTGTTTTTT
16 | - | - | TRBJ2-1 | TRBV5-1 | CASSATGSFSYNEQFF | TGCGCCAGCAGCGCAACAGGTTCTTTCTCCTACAATGAGCAGTTCTTC
14 | TRBD1 | - | TRBJ1-5 | TRBV30 | CAWGTAGSLQPQHF | TGTGCCTGGGGGACAGCTGGGTCGTTGCAGCCCCAGCATTTT
16 | - | - | TRBJ1-1 | TRBV27 | CASSLSWAGLHTEAFF | TGTGCCAGCAGTTTATCGTGGGCAGGTTTGCACACTGAAGCTTTCTTT
15 | TRBD2 | - | TRBJ2-3 | TRBV11-2 | CASSSPGGPTDTQYF | TGTGCCAGCAGCTCCCCGGGGGGGCCCACAGATACGCAGTATTTT
15 | TRBD2 | - | TRBJ2-5 | TRBV6-5 | CASSGLAGGEETQYF | TGTGCCAGCAGTGGCCTAGCGGGAGGGGAGGAGACCCAGTACTTC
13 | - | - | TRBJ2-3 | TRBV29-1 | CSAHQDSTDTQYF | TGCAGCGCACACCAAGATAGCACAGATACGCAGTATTTT
12 | - | few | TRBJ2-7 | TRBV2 | CATKDYTYEQYF | TGTGCCACGAAGGACTATACCTACGAGCAGTACTTC
14 | - | few | TRBJ2-2 | TRBV7-6 | CASSLAWNTGELFF | TGTGCCAGCAGCTTAGCGTGGAACACCGGGGAGCTGTTTTTT
17 | TRBD2 | few | TRBJ2-3 | TRBV25-1 | CASSDERTSGNTDTQYF | TGTGCCAGCAGTGACGAACGGACTAGCGGGAACACAGATACGCAGTATTTT
15 | - | few | TRBJ1-1 | TRBV5-1 | CASSSAPTRNTEAFF | TGCGCCAGCAGCTCGGCTCCTACTCGGAACACTGAAGCTTTCTTT
15 | TRBD1 | few | TRBJ1-5 | TRBV18 | CASSPGTGPAQPQHF | TGTGCCAGCTCACCTGGGACAGGGCCTGCTCAGCCCCAGCATTTT
13 | - | - | TRBJ1-2 | TRBV7-2 | CASSSDSNYGYTF | TGTGCCAGCAGCTCGGACAGTAACTATGGCTACACCTTC
11 | - | few | TRBJ1-2 | TRBV6-1 | CASSEGYGYTF | TGTGCCAGCAGTGAAGGTTATGGCTACACCTTC
14 | TRBD1 | few | TRBJ2-1 | TRBV4-3 | CASSQSHRGEQQFF | TGCGCCAGCAGCCAATCACACAGGGGAGAGCAGCAGTTCTTC
15 | - | - | TRBJ1-1 | TRBV28 | CASSPSAAFGTEAFF | TGTGCCAGCAGCCCCTCGGCGGCCTTCGGGACTGAAGCTTTCTTT
17 | TRBD1 | - | TRBJ2-5 | TRBV14 | CASSQGLGQGDQETQYF | TGTGCCAGCAGCCAGGGCCTTGGACAGGGCGACCAAGAGACCCAGTACTTC
14 | - | - | TRBJ2-5 | TRBV19 | CASSSRQPQETQYF | TGTGCCAGTAGTTCAAGACAGCCCCAAGAGACCCAGTACTTC
17 | - | - | TRBJ2-1 | TRBV15 | CATSRDNALSSYNEQFF | TGTGCCACCAGCAGAGATAACGCGCTAAGCTCCTACAATGAGCAGTTCTTC
11 | - | few | TRBJ2-2 | TRBV2 | CASRTVGELFF | TGTGCCAGCAGGACAGTCGGGGAGCTGTTTTTT
13 | TRBD1 | few | TRBJ1-2 | TRBV5-1 | CASGMQGAPGYTF | TGCGCCAGCGGGATGCAGGGGGCGCCGGGCTACACCTTC
16 | TRBD2 | - | TRBJ2-5 | TRBV11-1 | CASSLYVLAGEETQYF | TGTGCCAGCAGCCTATACGTCCTAGCGGGGGAAGAGACCCAGTACTTC
14 | TRBD1 | - | TRBJ2-7 | TRBV27 | CASSLDRTVYEQYF | TGTGCCAGCAGTTTGGACAGGACGGTCTACGAGCAGTACTTC
13 | - | few | TRBJ2-5 | TRBV29-1 | CSAHRDSQETQYF | TGCAGCGCGCACCGGGACTCCCAAGAGACCCAGTACTTC
14 | TRBD1 | - | TRBJ1-5 | TRBV6-5 | CASSPRTGGQPQHF | TGTGCCAGCAGTCCACGGACAGGGGGACAGCCCCAGCATTTT
13 | - | - | TRBJ2-5 | TRBV5-6 | CASSQKAGETQYF | TGTGCCAGCAGCCAAAAGGCAGGGGAGACCCAGTACTTC
14 | - | - | TRBJ1-1 | TRBV25-1 | CASRAQGGWTEAFF | TGTGCCAGCCGCGCCCAGGGAGGATGGACTGAAGCTTTCTTT
14 | - | few | TRBJ2-2 | TRBV30 | CAWINGGHTGELFF | TGTGCCTGGATAAACGGAGGACACACCGGGGAGCTGTTTTTT
15 | - | - | TRBJ2-1 | TRBV5-1 | CASSLGPRTGNEQFF | TGCGCCAGCAGCTTGGGGCCCCGGACCGGGAATGAGCAGTTCTTC
14 | - | - | TRBJ1-2 | TRBV4-3 | CASSQDHGSYGYTF | TGCGCCAGCAGCCAAGATCATGGAAGCTATGGCTACACCTTC
15 | - | few | TRBJ1-1 | TRBV6-5 | CASTDGRLFLSEAFF | TGTGCCAGCACGGACGGGAGACTTTTTCTGTCTGAAGCTTTCTTT
13 | TRBD1 | - | TRBJ1-3 | TRBV2 | CASSDRATDTIYF | TGTGCCAGCAGCGACAGGGCTACGGACACCATATATTTT
16 | - | few | TRBJ1-3 | TRBV10-3 | CAISGTTGSGLNTIYF | TGTGCCATCAGTGGGACTACAGGGTCGGGACTAAACACCATATATTTT
12 | - | - | TRBJ1-2 | TRBV30 | CAWKRLNYGYTF | TGTGCCTGGAAAAGGCTGAACTATGGCTACACCTTC
13 | - | once | TRBJ1-1 | TRBV6-5 | CASSYLWGTEAFF | TGTGCCAGCAGTTACTTGTGGGGCACTGAAGCTTTCTTT
17 | - | few | TRBJ2-7 | TRBV5-1 | CASSPKRPGPRPYEQYF | TGCGCCAGCAGCCCGAAGCGACCGGGACCCCGTCCCTACGAGCAGTACTTC
12 | - | few | TRBJ2-6 | TRBV11-3 | CASTSGANVLTF | TGTGCCAGCACGTCTGGGGCCAACGTCCTGACTTTC
16 | - | - | TRBJ2-7 | TRBV4-3 | CASSQDRGAGTYEQYF | TGCGCCAGCAGCCAAGATCGGGGGGCGGGGACCTACGAGCAGTACTTC
16 | TRBD2 | - | TRBJ2-1 | TRBV28 | CASSAVLAGAGNEQFF | TGTGCCAGCAGCGCCGTGCTAGCGGGGGCAGGGAATGAGCAGTTCTTC
12 | - | few | TRBJ1-1 | TRBV29-1 | CSVHLGNTEAFF | TGCAGCGTTCATCTGGGTAACACTGAAGCTTTCTTT
15 | - | - | TRBJ2-7 | TRBV6-5 | CASSYSIRQVGEQYF | TGTGCCAGCAGTTACTCTATCAGGCAGGTCGGAGAGCAGTACTTC
15 | TRBD2 | few | TRBJ2-2 | TRBV28 | CASTPGTSVAGELFF | TGTGCCAGCACTCCAGGGACTAGCGTCGCCGGGGAGCTGTTTTTT
14 | - | few | TRBJ2-1 | TRBV27 | CASSLSTALEGQFF | TGTGCCAGCAGTTTATCCACGGCTCTAGAGGGGCAGTTCTTC
13 | TRBD1 | - | TRBJ2-7 | TRBV5-4 | CASSPGQTYEQYF | TGTGCCAGCAGCCCGGGACAGACCTACGAGCAGTACTTC
10 | - | few | TRBJ1-1 | TRBV5-8 | CASSLLGAFF | TGTGCCAGCAGCTTGTTAGGAGCTTTCTTT
15 | TRBD1 | - | TRBJ1-1 | TRBV10-3 | CAISDLTGDNVEAFF | TGTGCCATCAGTGACCTGACAGGGGATAATGTTGAAGCTTTCTTT
14 | TRBD1 | - | TRBJ2-7 | TRBV4-1 | CASSQGDSRDEQYF | TGCGCCAGCAGCCAAGGGGACAGCCGGGACGAGCAGTACTTC
10 | - | few | TRBJ2-3 | TRBV29-1 | CSVGTAAQYF | TGCAGCGTTGGGACAGCAGCGCAGTATTTT
14 | - | few | TRBJ1-1 | TRBV5-1 | CASSGGSMNTEAFF | TGCGCCAGCAGCGGGGGCAGCATGAACACTGAAGCTTTCTTT
13 | - | - | TRBJ1-1 | TRBV6-1 | CASSEPPLWGAFF | TGTGCCAGCAGTGAACCGCCTCTTTGGGGAGCTTTCTTT
14 | - | - | TRBJ1-2 | TRBV18 | CASSPDGPNYGYTF | TGTGCCAGCTCACCAGACGGACCTAACTATGGCTACACCTTC
14 | TRBD1 | - | TRBJ2-7 | TRBV28 | CASSPGQGYYEQYF | TGTGCCAGCAGTCCGGGACAGGGGTACTACGAGCAGTACTTC
12 | - | few | TRBJ2-3 | TRBV29-1 | CSVEDQADTQYF | TGCAGCGTTGAAGATCAGGCAGATACGCAGTATTTT
15 | - | - | TRBJ2-7 | TRBV5-1 | CASSLAVGDSYEQYF | TGCGCCAGCAGCTTGGCCGTAGGGGACTCCTACGAGCAGTACTTC
13 | TRBD1 | few | TRBJ1-5 | TRBV5-6 | CASSSNRGQPQHF | TGTGCCAGCAGCTCAAACAGGGGACAGCCCCAGCATTTT